The rows below give T cell receptor beta chains drawn from one sample of a study of CD8+ T cells in alopecia areata. Assay: immunoSEQ multiplex PCR; the TCRdb copy retains only in-frame clones and omits some. The sample has fewer than 250,000 clones, 40% to 45% seen once; the top ten hold about 2.4%. Specimen: CD4+ T cells sorted from blood, collected at roughly week 38, from a patient treated with tofacitinib. These receptors all stem from a human donor with alopecia areata. Each CDR3 is given with its conserved first and last residue. The D gene is left open where the match is weak. Clone size is given for some rows only: seen once, a few or many times, or a class if the clone is expanded.

D	V	J	size	DNA	CDR3
NA	TRBV27	TRBJ2-4	NA	TGTGCCAGCAGTTTACCCGGGACCGCGATTCAGTACTTC	CASSLPGTAIQYF
TRBD1	TRBV5-1	TRBJ2-1	NA	TGCGCCAGCAGCGAATGGACAGGGGCAATCGCCTACAATGAGCAGTTCTTC	CASSEWTGAIAYNEQFF
NA	TRBV4-1	TRBJ2-5	NA	TGCGCCAGCAGCCCGGACTGGGGCCAAGAGACCCAGTACTTC	CASSPDWGQETQYF
TRBD1	TRBV7-2	TRBJ2-4	few	TGTGCCAGCAGCTCGGGACAGCTAGCCAAAAACATTCAGTACTTC	CASSSGQLAKNIQYF
NA	TRBV20-1	TRBJ1-4	NA	TGCAGTGCCGCGGCTCATGAAAAACTGTTTTTT	CSAAAHEKLFF
NA	TRBV11-2	TRBJ2-2	NA	TGTGCCAGCAGCTTAGATGGCGGAATGGAGCTGTTTTTT	CASSLDGGMELFF
NA	TRBV6-1	TRBJ2-3	few	TGTGCCAGCAGTCGCCGGGCACAAGATACGCAGTATTTT	CASSRRAQDTQYF
NA	TRBV10-3	TRBJ2-1	few	TGTGCCATCAAAACGGGGGAGTATCTGTTCTTC	CAIKTGEYLFF
NA	TRBV5-4	TRBJ2-5	NA	TGTGCCAGCAGCTTGGCTCCTAGTCCTGAGACCCAGTACTTC	CASSLAPSPETQYF
TRBD2	TRBV7-2	TRBJ2-7	NA	TGTGCCAGCAGCTTAGCCGGGACTAGCGCTAAGCAGTACTTC	CASSLAGTSAKQYF
NA	TRBV15	TRBJ2-5	NA	TGTGCCACCAGCAGAACCCGGGCCGGCGCCCAAGAGACCCAGTACTTC	CATSRTRAGAQETQYF
TRBD1	TRBV19	TRBJ1-5	NA	TGTGCCAGTAGTCCAACCCCGGGACAGGGGAGAGGCAATCAGCCCCAGCATTTT	CASSPTPGQGRGNQPQHF
TRBD2	TRBV27	TRBJ2-3	NA	TGTGCCAGCAGGGTGGGACTAGCGGGATTCTATACGCAGTATTTT	CASRVGLAGFYTQYF
NA	TRBV20-1	TRBJ2-3	NA	TGCAGTGCGCTGAGGTCAGATACGCAGTATTTT	CSALRSDTQYF
NA	TRBV7-3	TRBJ2-4	NA	TGTGCCAGCAGCTCTGTCTTGAGTAAGGAGTACTTC	CASSSVLSKEYF
NA	TRBV29-1	TRBJ2-1	NA	TGCAGCGTTGGTCCGCTCAACAATGAGCAGTTCTTC	CSVGPLNNEQFF
NA	TRBV29-1	TRBJ2-1	NA	TGCAGCGTTGAACCCAGACAGCTATTCAATGAGCAGTTCTTC	CSVEPRQLFNEQFF
NA	TRBV29-1	TRBJ1-1	few	TGCAGCGTTATACTCCTGGCAGGGGTGGGCACTGAAGCTTTCTTT	CSVILLAGVGTEAFF
NA	TRBV29-1	TRBJ1-5	few	TGCAGCGTCGGAACAGGCTGGGGGCAGCCCCAGCATTTT	CSVGTGWGQPQHF
TRBD1	TRBV7-2	TRBJ2-7	once	TGTGCCAGCAGCTCCAGGGGGCAGAGGGAGCAGTACTTC	CASSSRGQREQYF